The rows below give T cell receptor beta chains drawn from one sample of a study of blood T cell repertoires in COVID-19. The data were produced by immunoSEQ multiplex PCR, yet TCRdb's version contains in-frame clones alone and is incomplete. The sample contains some 390,000 clones, about 87% of which appear only once. Sequencing input: peripheral blood. The receptor set was obtained from an older woman with COVID-19, enrolled during active disease. The CDR3 runs from the conserved cysteine through the conserved F or W. D genes are given only for firm matches. The size field is filled for only some rows; it gives once, few, many or a size class.

J gene	V gene	clone size	D gene	CDR3 DNA	CDR3 protein
TRBJ2-6	TRBV12-3/TRBV12-4	-	-	TGTGCCAGCATACTCTCTGGGGCCAACGTCCTGACTTTC	CASILSGANVLTF
TRBJ2-1	TRBV7-6	-	TRBD1	TGTGCCAGCAGCTTAGAGGCAGGGGGCGCCTACAATGAGCAGTTCTTC	CASSLEAGGAYNEQFF
TRBJ1-1	TRBV5-1	-	-	TGCGCCAGCAGCAGGGGTGTTGAAGCTTTCTTT	CASSRGVEAFF
TRBJ1-2	TRBV7-3	-	-	TGTGCCAGCAGCTTATTGGGTGGAGATGGCTACACCTTC	CASSLLGGDGYTF
TRBJ2-1	TRBV7-3	-	TRBD2	TGTGCCAGCAGCTTACGACCCGGGACTAGCGGGAATGAGCAGTTCTTC	CASSLRPGTSGNEQFF
TRBJ1-1	TRBV19	-	TRBD1	TGTGCCAGTAGAGCTTGGACAGGGGTTGGGAACACTGAAGCTTTCTTT	CASRAWTGVGNTEAFF
TRBJ1-5	TRBV28	many	-	TGTGCCAGCAGTTTTGGGGGCGGCAAGGTGGGGAATCAGCCCCAGCATTTT	CASSFGGGKVGNQPQHF
TRBJ2-5	TRBV13	few	TRBD2	TGTGCCAGCAGCTCGCGACTAAGCGGGGGCCAAGAGACCCAGTACTTC	CASSSRLSGGQETQYF
TRBJ1-3	TRBV7-9	few	-	TGTGCCAGCAGCGTCGACAGGATTGGAAACACCATATATTTT	CASSVDRIGNTIYF
TRBJ1-1	TRBV6-6	-	-	TGTGCCAGCAGTTACCCCCAGGGAAACACTGAAGCTTTCTTT	CASSYPQGNTEAFF
TRBJ2-7	TRBV7-2	-	TRBD1	TGTGCCAGCAGGGACAGGGACCCTGCCTACGAGCAGTACTTC	CASRDRDPAYEQYF
TRBJ2-1	TRBV5-1	-	TRBD2	TGCGCCAGCAGCTTGGCAGGTCTAGCGGGGGGGCTTTCCAATGAGCAGTTCTTC	CASSLAGLAGGLSNEQFF
TRBJ1-1	TRBV4-1	-	-	TGCGCCAGCAGCCAATTTCAGAACACTGAAGCTTTCTTT	CASSQFQNTEAFF
TRBJ2-3	TRBV3-1/TRBV3-2	-	TRBD2	TGTGCCAGCAGCCATCTAGCGGGCCCAACGCAGTATTTT	CASSHLAGPTQYF
TRBJ1-1	TRBV10-3	-	TRBD1	TGTGCCATCAGTGAGTTACAGGGGGTCGGTGAAGCTTTCTTT	CAISELQGVGEAFF
TRBJ1-5	TRBV3-1/TRBV3-2	-	TRBD1	TGTGCCAGCAGCCAAGCAGGGGGTGATCAGCCCCAGCATTTT	CASSQAGGDQPQHF
TRBJ1-1	TRBV5-4	-	-	TGTGCCAGCAGGGGGGGGGATTACACTGAAGCTTTCTTT	CASRGGDYTEAFF
TRBJ1-1	TRBV7-9	-	-	TGTGCCAGCAGCTCCACAGTCCTGAACACTGAAGCTTTCTTT	CASSSTVLNTEAFF
TRBJ2-1	TRBV19	-	-	TGTGCCAGTAGTATAACCGGGTCCGGGTACAATGAGCAGTTCTTC	CASSITGSGYNEQFF
TRBJ2-3	TRBV7-9	-	-	TGTGCCAGCAGCCCGGGATTAATTACGGATACGCAGTATTTT	CASSPGLITDTQYF
TRBJ2-7	TRBV7-9	-	-	TGTGCCAGCAGGCAGACAGGTTACGAGCAGTACTTC	CASRQTGYEQYF
TRBJ2-5	TRBV6-1	-	TRBD2	TGTGCCAGCAGTGTAGGGGGACTAGCGAGGGGGGAGACCCAGTACTTC	CASSVGGLARGETQYF
TRBJ2-5	TRBV18	-	-	TGTGCCAGCTCACCAATCAGGGGCAACCAAGAGACCCAGTACTTC	CASSPIRGNQETQYF
TRBJ1-1	TRBV12-3/TRBV12-4	-	TRBD1	TGTGCCAGCAATAACAGGGGCACTGAAGCTTTCTTT	CASNNRGTEAFF
TRBJ2-3	TRBV30	-	-	TGTGCCTGGACTAGAGACACAGATACGCAGTATTTT	CAWTRDTDTQYF
TRBJ1-5	TRBV4-1	few	TRBD1	TGCGCCAGCAGCCAAGACCCGGGACAGGTTAGCAATCAGCCCCAGCATTTT	CASSQDPGQVSNQPQHF
TRBJ2-3	TRBV4-1	-	TRBD2	TGCGCCAGCAGCCTCATAGCGGGGGGCACAGATACGCAGTATTTT	CASSLIAGGTDTQYF
TRBJ1-2	TRBV5-1	-	TRBD1	TGCGCCAGCAGCTTGGACAGGGGGCAAAGAGGGGGCTACACCTTC	CASSLDRGQRGGYTF
TRBJ2-5	TRBV3-1/TRBV3-2	-	TRBD2	TGTGCCGCAGGGGCGGGGGGGATTGAGACCCAGTACTTC	CAAGAGGIETQYF
TRBJ1-1	TRBV11-2	-	TRBD1	TGTGCCAGCAGCCCGAGACAGGGTGAGGGCCTTAACACTGAAGCTTTCTTT	CASSPRQGEGLNTEAFF
TRBJ1-5	TRBV18	-	-	TGTGCCAGCTCACCATGGACAGTTAGCAATCAGCCCCAGCATTTT	CASSPWTVSNQPQHF
TRBJ1-6	TRBV9	-	-	TGTGCCAGCAGCTCTCCTAGGTCACCCCTCCACTTT	CASSSPRSPLHF
TRBJ2-1	TRBV9	-	TRBD2	TGTGCCAGCAGCGTAGAGGAGCGGGGGCCCTCCTACAATGAGCAGTTCTTC	CASSVEERGPSYNEQFF
TRBJ1-6	TRBV4-1	-	-	TGCGCCAGCAGCCAGACTGGGGGTGGGGAGGGTTCACCCCTCCACTTT	CASSQTGGGEGSPLHF
TRBJ2-2	TRBV5-5	-	-	TGTGCCAGCGGGAAAAACAGGGTTTCCGGGGAGCTGTTTTTT	CASGKNRVSGELFF
TRBJ1-5	TRBV19	-	-	TGTGCCAGTAGTTGGGGAGGGCCCCAGCATTTT	CASSWGGPQHF
TRBJ2-5	TRBV27	-	TRBD1	TGTGCCAGCTTTACAGGGGGCGGGACCCAGTACTTC	CASFTGGGTQYF
TRBJ1-6	TRBV6-1	-	-	TGTGCCAGCAGTGAAGCGGAGGGTTATAATTCACCCCTCCACTTT	CASSEAEGYNSPLHF
TRBJ2-2	TRBV28	-	-	TGTGCCAGCGTCAAGAACACCGGGGAGCTGTTTTTT	CASVKNTGELFF
TRBJ2-3	TRBV6-1	-	TRBD2	TGTGCCAGCAGTGTGGTAGCGGGGGCCCCTGTCACAGATACGCAGTATTTT	CASSVVAGAPVTDTQYF
TRBJ2-5	TRBV5-1	-	-	TGCGCCAGCAGCTGGGGGCCCGAAGAGACCCAGTACTTC	CASSWGPEETQYF
TRBJ1-1	TRBV14	-	-	TGTGCCAGCAGCCAAGTCCGCGGAACTGAAGCTTTCTTT	CASSQVRGTEAFF